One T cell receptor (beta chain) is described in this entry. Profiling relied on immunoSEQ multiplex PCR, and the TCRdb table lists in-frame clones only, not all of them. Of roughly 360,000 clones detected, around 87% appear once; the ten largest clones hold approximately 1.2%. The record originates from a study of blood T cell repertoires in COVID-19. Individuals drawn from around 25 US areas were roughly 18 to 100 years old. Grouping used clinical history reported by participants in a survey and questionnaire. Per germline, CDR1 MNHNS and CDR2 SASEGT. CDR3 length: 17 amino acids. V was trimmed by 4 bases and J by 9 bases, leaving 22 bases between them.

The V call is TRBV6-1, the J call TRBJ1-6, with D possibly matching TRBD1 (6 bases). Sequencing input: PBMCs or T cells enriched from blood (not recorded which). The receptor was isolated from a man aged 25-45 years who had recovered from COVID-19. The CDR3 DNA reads TGTGCCAGCAGTGCTACAGGGACGGCAGGCGCCGGTTCACCCCTCCACTTT. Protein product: CASSATGTAGAGSPLHF.